This T cell receptor (beta chain) appears in the sequencing data of a study of patients and donors after allogeneic stem cell transplantation. A few counts support this clonotype. Each CDR3 protein gets one entry after TCRdb re-called the RT-PCR reads with MiXCR. The sample yields some 230,000 distinct CDR3 sequences, about 14% seen once. With 0 bases removed from V and 7 bases from J, the gap between germline ends came to 6 bases. Germline V gene sequence: CDR1 SGHDN, CDR2 FVKESK. This CDR3 has 13 residues. Material for sequencing was blood, either unsorted or a sorted T cell fraction (not recorded which). The rearrangement joins TRBV14 to TRBJ2-2, with D uncertain. This receptor was taken from a human donor who was either an allogeneic HSCT recipient or a stem cell or donor lymphocyte infusion donor (not recorded which). It is not recorded whose cells these are; they may come from a transplant donor. The CDR3 is CASSQDYGGELFF. The CDR3 DNA reads TGTGCCAGCAGCCAAGATTACGGCGGGGAGCTGTTTTTT.